This T cell receptor (beta chain) was identified in a study of blood T cell repertoires in COVID-19. This clone was observed a few times. This same CDR3 is encoded by further DNA sequences in the sample. Per the original methods: Researchers report that nucleated cell counts were estimated from reference gene primer amplification. Assay used: immunoSEQ multiplex PCR; TCRdb lists only in-frame clones, some missing. D and trimming were read from the DNA, whereas the V and J calls and clone size are those reported in that table. In the table there are around 330,000 clones, more than 75% of which are singletons. This CDR3 is built from 14 residues. The germline V gene encodes CDR1 MNHEY and CDR2 SVGAGI. The V end was cut by 2 bases, the J end by 1 base, with 8 bases between.

The sequenced sample consisted of peripheral blood. The J gene is TRBJ1-1, the V gene TRBV6-5; no firm D call. The receptor was derived from a woman aged 45-65 years with active or convalescent COVID-19. The CDR3 reads CASSYGGENTEAFF. The CDR3 region has the DNA TGTGCCAGCAGTTACGGCGGAGAGAACACTGAAGCTTTCTTT.